This note documents a single TCR beta chain sequence. Assay used: immunoSEQ multiplex PCR; TCRdb lists only in-frame clones, some missing. Of some 15,000 clones listed, roughly 85% are singletons. The data are from a study of blood T cell repertoires in COVID-19. The CDR3 sequence is 15 residues long. The V segment lost 1 base and the J segment 2 bases; nucleotides outside the gene matches: 0. From germline, CDR1 is SGHDT and CDR2 YYEEEE. This clonotype was sampled from a human donor in a cohort sampled during active COVID-19. This sequence joins TRBV5-6 and TRBJ2-5; 12 nucleotides line up with TRBD2. The sequenced sample consisted of peripheral blood. This chain's CDR3 is CASSLTSGGQETQYF. CDR3 in DNA: TGTGCCAGCAGCTTGACTAGCGGGGGGCAAGAGACCCAGTACTTC.